Shown below are 22 T cell receptor beta chains from a single sample sequenced in a study of blood T cells in healthy people across ages. The authors ran a second PCR of about 6 to 11 cycles using a sample-barcoded 5' primer and a J-beta primer mix. TCRdb used MiXCR to reprocess the 5' RACE reads, holding one entry per CDR3 protein. In the table there are about 800,000 distinct CDR3 sequences, 25% of which are singletons. The same specimen was also included in a second study, on T cells of mothers and their children.

The sample taken for sequencing was blood. These receptors were obtained from a boy younger than 18 in good health.

There are many counts of this clonotype. One end of the junction fails to match germline, which may point to a read error. The genes are TRBV5-6 and TRBJ2-5; D not resolved. In germline, CDR1 is SGHDT, CDR2 YYEEEE. CDR3 length: 11 residues. Written as DNA, the CDR3 is TGCGCCAGCAGCTTGTTCGAGACCCAGTACTTC. Translation gives CASSLFETQYF.

V usage is TRBV12-3 or TRBV12-4 and J usage is TRBJ2-6; no clear D. CDR3 length: 15 residues. V lost 3 bases and J lost 0, with 6 bases in between. CDR3 sequence reads: CASSFPSSGANVLTF. The CDR3 coding sequence is TGTGCCAGCAGTTTTCCGAGCTCTGGGGCCAACGTCCTGACTTTC.

The genes are TRBV5-1 and TRBJ2-1; TRBD2 matches at 12 bases. This CDR3 is built from 16 residues. J was trimmed by 8 bases and V by 0 bases; bases with no gene match: 6. CDR1 is SGHRS and CDR2 is YFSETQ in the germline V gene. CDR3 residues: CASSLGASGGADEQFF. The CDR3 DNA reads as TGCGCCAGCAGCTTGGGGGCTAGCGGGGGGGCTGATGAGCAGTTCTTC. The entire variable domain, with the rest obtained from reference TRBV5-1 and TRBJ2-1, is as follows: KAGVTQTPRYLIKTRGQQVTLSCSPISGHRSVSWYQQTPGQGLQFLFEYFSETQRNKGNFPGRFSGRQFSNSRSEMNVSTLELGDSALYLCASSLGASGGADEQFFGPGTRLTVL.

This rearrangement joins TRBV29-1 to TRBJ2-5; 8 nucleotides match TRBD1. The CDR3 is 14 residues long. With 3 bases clipped from V and 3 bases from J, the junction kept 6 bases outside the gene matches. Germline assignment: CDR1 SQVTM and CDR2 ANQGSEA. The CDR3 is CSVELPGGEETQYF. CDR3 bases: TGCAGCGTTGAGCTGCCAGGGGGCGAAGAGACCCAGTACTTC.

V gene TRBV6-6 combines with J gene TRBJ2-5, with 7 bases that match TRBD1. TRBJ2-7 matches the DNA end more closely, so the J call is doubtful. This CDR3 comprises 14 residues. Germline V gene sequence: CDR1 MNHNY, CDR2 SVGAGI (reference sequence). CDR3: CASRQSGQNYEQYF. CDR3 nucleotides: TGTGCCAGCAGACAATCGGGACAGAACTACGAGCAGTACTTC.

This clonotype was counted only a few times. This chain connects TRBV5-1 to TRBJ1-2; no definite D call. Trimming removed 0 bases from V and 4 bases from J, with 10 bases in between. The CDR3 is 14 residues long. Germline V gene lookup returns CDR1 SGHRS and CDR2 YFSETQ. CDR3 loop: CASSLEVSVYGYTF. The CDR3 DNA reads TGCGCCAGCAGCTTGGAGGTTTCGGTCTATGGCTACACCTTC.

This clonotype appeared a few times. The rearrangement uses TRBV11-2 and TRBJ2-4; D may be TRBD1 (6 bases). This CDR3 contains 14 residues. The V and J ends lost 4 bases and 10 bases respectively, with 17 bases between them. CDR1 is SGHAT and CDR2 is FQNNGV in the germline V gene. This chain's CDR3 is CASSYRTGTQIQYF. The CDR3, as DNA: TGTGCCAGCAGCTACCGAACCGGGACACAAATTCAGTACTTC.

The table lists this clonotype with a few counts. CDR3 region: CASSYGQAQETQYF. Written as DNA, the CDR3 is TGTGCCAGCAGTTATGGACAGGCTCAAGAGACCCAGTACTTC. This chain joins TRBV6-5 and TRBJ2-5, with TRBD1 identical over 7 bases. From germline, CDR1 is MNHEY and CDR2 SVGAGI. Trimming cost V 3 bases and J 2 bases; bases outside gene matches: 3. CDR3 length: 14 amino acids.

A few counts support this clonotype. The J gene is TRBJ2-7, the V gene TRBV5-6, with unresolved D. The V end lost 3 bases, the J end lost 1 base, and 17 bases lay between the germline ends. Germline V CDR1 and CDR2: SGHDT, YYEEEE. The CDR3 sequence is 16 residues long. CDR3 sequence: CASSSASGVGSYEQYF. In nucleotides, the CDR3 is TGTGCCAGCAGCTCCGCTTCAGGAGTAGGATCCTACGAGCAGTACTTC.

This chain links TRBV2 with TRBJ1-4; D is uncertain. Germline lookup yields CDR1 SNHLY and CDR2 FYNNEI. The V and J ends lost 1 base and 3 bases respectively, with 6 bases between them. This CDR3 region has 14 residues. The CDR3 spells CASSEDRANEKLFF. The DNA of the CDR3 is TGTGCCAGCAGTGAAGATCGGGCTAATGAAAAACTGTTTTTT. Complete variable domain (other parts from reference TRBV2 and TRBJ1-4): EPEVTQTPSHQVTQMGQEVILRCVPISNHLYFYWYRQILGQKVEFLVSFYNNEISEKSEIFDDQFSVERPDGSNFTLKIRSTKLEDSAMYFCASSEDRANEKLFFGSGTQLSVL.

There are a few counts of this clonotype. The chain is built from TRBV20-1 and TRBJ1-6; D gene unclear. The V end was cut by 0 bases, the J end by 8 bases, with 14 bases between. The CDR3 covers 15 residues. The germline V gene encodes CDR1 DFQATT and CDR2 SNEGSKA (reference sequence). CDR3 bases: TGCAGTGCTAGAGATTTGGAGGGTGGTTATTCACCCCTCCACTTT. This codes for CSARDLEGGYSPLHF.

The genes are TRBV29-1 and TRBJ2-7, with 9 bases fitting TRBD1. In germline, CDR1 is SQVTM, CDR2 ANQGSEA. The ends lost 5 bases at V and 5 bases at J; junction bases unmatched: 7. The CDR3 is 13 residues long. CDR3 bases: TGCAGCGTTTCCACCGGGACAGGGAACGAGCAGTACTTC. Protein product: CSVSTGTGNEQYF.

This clonotype was observed a few times. This chain joins TRBV3-1 and TRBJ2-4; D may correspond to TRBD1 or TRBD2 (5 bases each). CDR1 and CDR2 from the germline V gene are LGHDT and YNNKEL (reference sequence). With 0 bases removed from V and 7 bases from J, the gap between germline ends came to 10 bases. This CDR3 region has 14 residues. The CDR3 coding sequence is TGTGCCAGCAGCCAAGAAGGGTGGGGGAACATTCAGTACTTC. It specifies CASSQEGWGNIQYF.

V is TRBV20-1 and J is TRBJ1-1; 10 nucleotides line up with TRBD1. J was trimmed by 0 bases and V by 5 bases; bases with no gene match: 9. The germline V gene has CDR1 DFQATT and CDR2 SNEGSKA (reference sequence). The CDR3 is 16 amino acids. The CDR3 DNA sequence: TGCAGTGCTGATACGGACAGGGGGTTAATGAACACTGAAGCTTTCTTT. Residues: CSADTDRGLMNTEAFF.

The V call is TRBV6-2 or TRBV6-3, the J call TRBJ2-5; D remains unclear. With the DNA end fitting TRBJ2-7 better, the J assignment may be wrong. The CDR3 has 14 residues. CDR1 is MNHEY, CDR2 SVGEGT, per germline. Written as DNA, the CDR3 is TGTGCCAGCAGTTACCTTGCAGCCCCCTACGAGCAGTACTTC. This sequence encodes CASSYLAAPYEQYF.

The rearrangement uses TRBV7-8 and TRBJ2-2; 7 bases are shared with TRBD2. J was trimmed by 5 bases and V by 0 bases; bases with no gene match: 6. There are 16 residues in the CDR3. Germline lookup yields CDR1 SGHVS and CDR2 FQNEAQ. CDR3 DNA: TGTGCCAGCAGCTTAGCTGGCGGGAGTAGTACCGGGGAGCTGTTTTTT. It translates to CASSLAGGSSTGELFF.

This chain links TRBV6-1 with TRBJ1-2; 8 nucleotides agree with TRBD1. V was clipped by 1 base and J by 4 bases; unmatched bases: 5. Germline V gene lookup returns CDR1 MNHNS and CDR2 SASEGT. The CDR3 is 15 residues long. The chain's CDR3 is CASSEGEDRVYGYTF. CDR3 DNA sequence: TGTGCCAGCAGTGAAGGAGAGGACAGGGTCTATGGCTACACCTTC.

The chain joins TRBV27 to TRBJ1-2; D not certain. Germline values: CDR1 MNHEY, CDR2 SMNVEV (reference sequence). The CDR3 sequence is 16 residues long. The germline V and J ends were trimmed by 3 bases and 2 bases, with 16 bases remaining between them. For the CDR3, the DNA is TGTGCCAGCAGTTTCTACCTGGACGGGAAAAACTATGGCTACACCTTC. Amino acids: CASSFYLDGKNYGYTF.

Concerning this clonotype itself: A junction boundary mismatches the germline segment, possibly from a read error. CDR3 sequence reads: CASSLRSGGYNEPFF. In DNA, the CDR3 is TGCGCCAGCAGCCTCCGCAGCGGGGGTTACAATGAGCCGTTCTTC. This chain links TRBV5-1 with TRBJ2-1, with 8 positions matching TRBD2. The CDR3 runs to 15 residues. CDR1 is SGHRS, CDR2 YFSETQ, per germline.

This clonotype was detected only a few times. For the CDR3, the DNA is TGTACCAGCATCCAAGCGGGAGGTACCTACGAGCAGTACTTC. This codes for CTSIQAGGTYEQYF. The gene calls are TRBV21-1 and TRBJ2-7. TRBV21-1 is a known pseudogene. The CDR3 is 14 residues long.

This sequence joins TRBV6-2 or TRBV6-3 and TRBJ2-6; TRBD1 is a possible D gene (5 bases). Germline assignment: CDR1 MNHEY and CDR2 SVGEGT. The V and J ends lost 7 bases and 2 bases respectively, with 15 bases between them. CDR3 size: 16 residues. CDR3 bases: TGTGCCAGCACAACCGACAGTCGACCTGGGGCCAACGTCCTGACTTTC. Its protein product is CASTTDSRPGANVLTF.

This chain uses TRBV29-1 with TRBJ2-2; weak D call: TRBD2 (6 bases). The CDR3 is 14 amino acids. V was pared by 5 bases and J by 3 bases, with 13 bases between. Germline CDR1 and CDR2: SQVTM and ANQGSEA. The CDR3 sequence is CSVSPGLHTGELFF. The CDR3 coding sequence is TGCAGCGTTAGTCCGGGACTCCACACCGGGGAGCTGTTTTTT.